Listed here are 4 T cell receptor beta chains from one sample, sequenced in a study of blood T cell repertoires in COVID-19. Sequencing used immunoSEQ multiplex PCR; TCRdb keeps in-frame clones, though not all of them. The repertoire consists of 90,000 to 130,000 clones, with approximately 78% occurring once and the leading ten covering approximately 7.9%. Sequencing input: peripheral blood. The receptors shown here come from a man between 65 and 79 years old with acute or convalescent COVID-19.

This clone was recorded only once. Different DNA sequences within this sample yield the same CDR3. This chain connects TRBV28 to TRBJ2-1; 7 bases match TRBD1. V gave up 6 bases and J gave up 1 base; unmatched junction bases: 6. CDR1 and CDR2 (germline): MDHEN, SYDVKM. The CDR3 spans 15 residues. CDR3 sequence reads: CASSLGGVSYNEQFF. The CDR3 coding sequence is TGTGCCAGCAGCCTAGGGGGCGTTTCCTACAATGAGCAGTTCTTC.

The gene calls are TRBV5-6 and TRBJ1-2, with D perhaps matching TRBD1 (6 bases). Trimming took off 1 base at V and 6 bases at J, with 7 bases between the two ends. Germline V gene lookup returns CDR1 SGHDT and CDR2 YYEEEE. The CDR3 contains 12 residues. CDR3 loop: CASSLRTDGYTF. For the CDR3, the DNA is TGTGCCAGCAGCTTGAGGACAGATGGCTACACCTTC.

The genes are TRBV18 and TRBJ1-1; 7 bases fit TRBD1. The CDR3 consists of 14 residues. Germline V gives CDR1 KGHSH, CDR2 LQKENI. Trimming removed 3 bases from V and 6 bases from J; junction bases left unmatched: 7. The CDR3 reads CASSPGTVGSEAFF. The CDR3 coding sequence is TGTGCCAGCTCACCGGGGACAGTGGGTTCTGAAGCTTTCTTT.

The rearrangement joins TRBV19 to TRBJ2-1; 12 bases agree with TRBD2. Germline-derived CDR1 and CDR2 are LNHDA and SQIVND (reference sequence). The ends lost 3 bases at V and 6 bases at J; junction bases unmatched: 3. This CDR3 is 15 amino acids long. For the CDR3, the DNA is TGTGCCAGTAGTATTCTAGCGGGGGGGATCAATGAGCAGTTCTTC. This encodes CASSILAGGINEQFF. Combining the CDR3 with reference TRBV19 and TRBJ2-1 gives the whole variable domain DGGITQSPKYLFRKEGQNVTLSCEQNLNHDAMYWYRQDPGQGLRLIYYSQIVNDFQKGDIAEGYSVSREKKESFPLTVTSAQKNPTAFYLCASSILAGGINEQFFGPGTRLTVL.